This TCR beta chain is from a study of blood T cells in healthy people across ages. The CDR3 spans 15 residues. V shed 2 bases and J 5 bases; nucleotides not matched to a gene: 6. Germline CDR1 MGHDK, CDR2 SYGVNS. This clonotype was observed once. Its antigen is not identified. For the second PCR, which ran for about 7 to 11 cycles, a sample-barcoded 5' primer and a J-beta primer mix were used. Every molecule of cDNA carried a tag from a template-switch adaptor with 12 random nucleotides. A single record per CDR3 protein comes from TCRdb applying MiXCR to the 5' RACE reads. The repertoire holds about 570,000 distinct CDR3 sequences, 27% seen once, with less than 20% in the top ten. Findings and caveats of the study: No one knew whether donors had CMV, which possibly confounded expanded clonotype changes. Diversity was higher, and naive CD4+ cells more numerous, in long-lived donors than in aged donors.

The origin of this receptor is a woman between 65 and 79 years old in good health. Sequencing input: blood. This chain uses TRBV25-1 with TRBJ2-1; 7 nucleotides match TRBD2. In nucleotides, the CDR3 is TGTGCCAGCAGTGAAAATCGGGGGGTGAACAATGAGCAGTTCTTC. As protein: CASSENRGVNNEQFF.